This T cell receptor (beta chain) was retrieved from a study of cytomegalovirus exposure and HLA in healthy donors (dated by TCRdb to 2017 to 2019). A note on the overall study: An earlier analysis of approximately 550 of the donors reported more than 250 Gb of sequence data and 100 million to 140 million unique TCR beta sequences from some 180 million T cells. A later analysis re-examined previously published TCR beta repertoires from around 670 donors and added high-resolution HLA genotyping to investigate patterns of TCR occurrence. Alongside the repertoire data, information on donor age, sex, ethnicity and CMV serostatus was compiled. Besides the first cohort of approximately 670 subjects, a separate validation cohort made up of 95 to 150 different subjects was used. Roughly 300 gigabases of sequencing data and around 85 million unique TCR sequences made up an early release that covered nearly 650 HLA-typed donors. All discovery cohort repertoires had been generated using a single sequencing platform. Among roughly 400 genotyped donors of the cohort, an average of approximately 240,000 unique TCR beta nucleotide sequences were sequenced per donor, about a sixth of them non-productive. Rather than drawing on any new phenotypic data, the later analysis identified candidate immune exposures from TCR beta sequences and the way those sequences occurred across donors. The study used immunosequencing to profile the T cell repertoires of hundreds of subjects and linked those repertoires to cytomegalovirus serostatus. Four to six DR-DQ haplotypes were handled as single units for association and clustering, since linkage in the cohort was strong. HLA typing included class I and class II loci at four-digit resolution. Among the roughly 400 genotyped donors, approximately 76% belonged to the genetic ancestry cluster associated with self-reported Caucasian donors. The study was designed to test whether signatures of past pathogen exposure could be identified by cataloging public T cell receptors. The number of donors typed differed by locus, with roughly 620-630 for A, B, C, DRB1 and DQB1, around 500 for DQA1, under 610 for DPA1, and about 450 for DPB1. In an earlier analysis of about 590 of the donors, high-throughput TCR beta sequencing was used to judge whether each TCR beta V gene segment behaved as functional or pseudogenic. To predict cytomegalovirus infection status, the study combined high-throughput TCR immunosequencing, statistical association of individual TCRs with disease status, and machine learning. Genome-wide SNP genotypes for about three fifths of the 666 donors were used in a later genetic analysis, which treated that subset as a discovery cohort.

The cohort consisted of 650 to 700 healthy bone marrow donors. Cohort members were all nominally healthy when sampled, although unrecorded immune exposures were likely present. The donor tested CMV seronegative, placing the donor among the roughly 350 seronegative members of the cohort. Every donor gave a peripheral blood sample, and the peripheral blood mononuclear cells from that sample were used for TCR beta sequencing. The Qiagen DNeasy Blood Extraction Kit was used to extract genomic DNA from the blood cell samples. Points on this clone: Its target antigen remains unknown. Nothing much larger sits one base from this clone, and base qualities are not available.

The library was prepared using the immunoSEQ multiplex PCR assay. The multiplex PCR relied on a mix of 60 forward primers for TCR Vbeta segments and 13 reverse primers for TCR Jbeta segments. The CDR3 region of rearranged TCR beta genes was amplified from genomic DNA with a multiplex PCR assay. The amplified TCR beta libraries were sequenced on the Illumina HiSeq System as 87-base-pair reads. Processing in the source paper ran as follows. In a later analysis, tens of millions of unique TCR beta chains were counted across the approximately 640 repertoires, and around 10 million of these chains were shared by at least two donors. Raw reads were error-corrected and collapsed into unique sequences with a nearest-neighbor algorithm that merged closely related sequences to remove PCR and sequencing errors. Alignment of CDR3 sequences to IMGT reference sequences was used to assign V, D and J gene segments. For a sequence to be retained, at least a six-nucleotide match to both a V gene segment and a J gene segment was required. A rearrangement counted as productive if the CDR3 had no stop codons and remained in frame with V and J, and every other rearrangement counted as non-productive. CDR3 was defined by IMGT convention, running from the second conserved V-encoded cysteine to the conserved J-encoded phenylalanine. In an earlier analysis of some 550 of the donors, sequences lacking an unambiguous match to a single V gene segment were excluded. In an earlier analysis of 587 of the donors, V segments were called functional above 56.7% productive rearrangements and were called segregating when the between-donor standard deviation exceeded 5%. A statistical classification framework was developed to diagnose cytomegalovirus status using the catalog of TCR beta chain sequences. In a later analysis, TCR nucleotide sequences were compared against IMGT/GENE-DB human TR gene sequences so that V and J genes could be assigned. In a later analysis, CDR3 sequences and most-parsimonious VDJ recombination scenarios were assigned using the TCRdist pipeline. In a later analysis, each TCR beta chain was defined by its CDR3 amino acid sequence together with its V-gene family, and reads without a unique V-gene family were excluded. As a way to deal with suspected cross-contamination and a sequencing artifact, a later analysis dropped 450 to 600 nucleotide sequences that were highly shared and had low generation probability. In a later analysis, a clonal expansion index was calculated for each public chain from normalized within-repertoire ranks of inferred template counts. In a later analysis, generation probabilities were computed with a VDJ recombination model fitted to out-of-frame rearrangements, and the resulting probabilities were checked against IGoR. In a later analysis, hypergeometric tests were used to score TCR-TCR, TCR-HLA and TCR-CMV co-occurrence, with a repertoire-size bias correction applied to TCR pairs. A later analysis estimated false discovery rates by permuting HLA or CMV assignments 20 times. In a later analysis, co-occurring TCRs were grouped using DBSCAN, with TCRdist sequence similarity added in when clustering inside HLA-allele-positive subsets. Repertoires with fewer than 30,000 or more than 120,000 public chains were left out of co-occurrence clustering, as were about five repertoires with anomalous nucleotide sharing. TCRdb carries this immuneACCESS record with in-frame sequences only. Its versions omit some clonotypes, under half of them owing to an unresolved V gene in the studies checked, with the rest unexplained. V and J calls and clone size follow that table, whereas D and trimming were derived from the DNA. For this sample there are approximately 150,000 clones; approximately 62% appear just once. Less than 1.5% of the sample is held by the ten biggest clonotypes.

Study-wide findings and limitations: The authors suggested that the approach could potentially be generalized to other disease states and immunological phenotypes. The only immune exposure information available for the cohort was CMV serostatus. Some IMGT-functional V segments, including TRBV6-2 and TRBV6-3, could not be distinguished by the 87-base-pair reads and were therefore excluded. Assigning TCR associations to individual alleles was difficult when HLA alleles, especially DR and DQ, strongly co-occurred. The study listed approximately 150 TCR beta chains as associated with cytomegalovirus. In a later genetic analysis, a missense DCLRE1C variant was associated with V-gene and J-gene trimming of TCR beta chains, and the association was replicated in an independent cohort. In a later genetic analysis, fewer N-insertions in productive TCRs were reported among donors in an Asian-associated ancestry cluster than the roughly 710-donor mean. In this cohort, only TCR beta chains were sequenced, and detectable features were limited by the absence of alpha or paired-chain data. Presence/absence analyses assumed roughly uniform sequencing depth across donors, an assumption that may not hold. In a later analysis, most CMV-associated TCR beta chains were found to appear HLA-restricted, with HLA associations seemingly driven largely by CMV exposure. A few of the identified cytomegalovirus-associated TCR beta chains were confirmed in vitro to be specific for cytomegalovirus antigens. Most TCR sequences were observed very rarely across donors, whereas some public TCRs were present in many individuals. About 15 rarely observed V segments, including chromosome 9 orphons, were excluded from the earlier analysis of 550 to 700 of the donors because counts were too low. Specific HLA alleles were associated with 18,000 or so TCR beta sequences at a false discovery rate of 0.05 in a later analysis. A group of highly shared sequence variants was considered likely to be a technical artifact of the sequencing pipeline. A later analysis found that HLA-associated TCR beta chains were more clonally expanded and had lower generation probabilities than equally common non-associated chains. Broadly in line with IMGT annotations, most TCR beta V segments showed up in productive rearrangements about 87% or about 30% of the time in an earlier analysis of 587 of the donors. The classifier was reported to diagnose cytomegalovirus status with high specificity and sensitivity in both the original cohort and the validation cohort. Because some donors lacked HLA typing at each locus, the association tests relied only on the typed subset. According to a later analysis, TCR association rates differed among HLA loci, with DRB1 alleles showing the most associated TCRs and HLA-C alleles showing the fewest. Linkage disequilibrium might explain the correlated functional status among segregating V segments, but an unknown experimental factor could not be excluded. A further reported finding was that TCR beta sequences accurately predicted the HLA-A and HLA-B alleles for most subjects in the first cohort. According to a later analysis, parvovirus B19, influenza, CMV and Epstein-Barr virus appeared linked to several top co-occurrence clusters.

The germline V and J ends show losses of 3 bases and 6 bases respectively, and no gene match explains 4 bases of the junction. Reading from cysteine to phenylalanine, the CDR3 counts 15 amino acids. The CDR3 DNA has 45 bases and is translated from base 1. The germline V gene specifies MNHNS as CDR1 and SASEGT as CDR2. The chain is assembled from TRBV6-1 and TRBJ2-3; 12 bases in the junction line up with TRBD2. This receptor was identified in a man in his fifties in good health and CMV-seronegative. Sequencing was performed on PBMCs. The CDR3 has the sequence CASSDRLAGVDTQYF. The nucleotides read TGTGCCAGCAGTGATCGACTAGCGGGGGTCGATACGCAGTATTTT.